The next 22 T cell receptor beta chains were all read from a single sample in a study of blood T cells in healthy people across ages. Then a second PCR, running about 6 to 11 cycles, was carried out with a sample-barcoded 5' primer and a J-beta primer mix. MiXCR, applied by TCRdb to the 5' RACE reads, yields one record per CDR3 protein. Of around 870,000 distinct CDR3 sequences listed, under 35% were seen once; the top ten hold 17%. Material for sequencing was blood. The source of these receptors is a woman of 80 years or more in good health.

The genes are TRBV11-2 and TRBJ1-1; D perhaps matches TRBD1 (5 bases). The V and J ends lost 2 bases and 4 bases respectively, with 14 bases between them. The CDR3 contains 15 residues. Germline CDR1 SGHAT, CDR2 FQNNGV. CDR3 sequence reads: CASSLPQGTGTEAFF. CDR3 nucleotide sequence: TGTGCCAGCAGCTTACCGCAGGGTACCGGCACTGAAGCTTTCTTT. Full variable domain (remainder filled in from reference TRBV11-2 and TRBJ1-1): EAGVAQSPRYKIIEKRQSVAFWCNPISGHATLYWYQQILGQGPKLLIQFQNNGVVDDSQLPKDRFSAERLKGVDSTLKIQPAKLEDSAVYLCASSLPQGTGTEAFFGQGTRLTVV.

Many counts were recorded for this clonotype. CDR3 protein: CATDRDSPGNSPLHF. As DNA, the CDR3 is TGTGCCACCGATAGGGACAGCCCCGGGAATTCACCCCTCCACTTT. The gene calls are TRBV10-3 and TRBJ1-6; 7 bases are shared with TRBD1. CDR3 length equals 15 residues. Trimming removed 10 bases from V and 7 bases from J; junction bases left unmatched: 13. Germline V gives CDR1 ENHRY, CDR2 SYGVKD.

The chain couples TRBV19 to TRBJ2-1, with D possibly called TRBD1 or TRBD2 (6 bases each). The V and J ends lost 6 bases and 4 bases respectively, with 16 bases between them. Germline V lookup: CDR1 LNHDA, CDR2 SQIVND (reference sequence). The CDR3 consists of 15 residues. CDR3 DNA: TGTGCCAGTAGCCTGGAGGGGGACGGGTACAATGAGCAGTTCTTC. Its protein is CASSLEGDGYNEQFF.

This clonotype was seen ten or more times. The chain combines TRBV7-2 with TRBJ2-5, with TRBD1 identical over 7 bases. V lost 4 bases to trimming and J lost 5 bases; unmatched junction nucleotides: 7. The CDR3 spans 14 residues. Germline V gene lookup returns CDR1 SGHTA and CDR2 FQGNSA. The CDR3 loop reads CASSSRQGRETQYF. The CDR3 DNA reads TGTGCCAGCAGCTCCCGACAGGGTAGGGAGACCCAGTACTTC.

As for this clonotype: Given a much more abundant clone one base away, this may be a read error. The V gene is TRBV6-1, the J gene TRBJ2-1, with TRBD2 as a possible D gene (5 bases). Germline V gives CDR1 MNHNS, CDR2 SASEGT. The length of the CDR3 is 15 residues. V was trimmed by 2 bases and J by 10 bases, leaving 18 bases between them. The CDR3 region is CASSEQPSGSYEQFF. The CDR3 region has the DNA TGTGCCAGCAGTGAACAACCCTCGGGGTCCTACGAGCAGTTCTTC.

Only a few counts were recorded for this clonotype. V usage is TRBV7-9 and J usage is TRBJ1-2, with D possibly being TRBD1 (5 bases). CDR1 and CDR2 (germline): SEHNR, FQNEAQ (reference sequence). V was shortened by 1 base and J by 7 bases, with 22 bases between the two germline ends. CDR3 size: 17 residues. CDR3 sequence reads: CASSLVGARAFSAGYTF. The CDR3 DNA reads as TGTGCCAGCAGCTTAGTTGGAGCCAGGGCCTTTTCTGCTGGCTACACCTTC. The full variable domain, in which reference TRBV7-9 and TRBJ1-2 provide the parts outside the CDR3, is DTGVSQNPRHKITKRGQNVTFRCDPISEHNRLYWYRQTLGQGPEFLTYFQNEAQLEKSRLLSDRFSAERPKGSFSTLEIQRTEQGDSAMYLCASSLVGARAFSAGYTFGSGTRLTVV.

A few counts support this clonotype. The rearrangement uses TRBV5-1 and TRBJ2-2; tentatively, D is TRBD1 (6 bases). V lost 4 bases to trimming and J lost 2 bases, with 12 bases between them. Germline CDR1 SGHRS, CDR2 YFSETQ. The CDR3 totals 15 residues. CDR3 in DNA: TGCGCCAGCAGCACCGGACAGTCTAACACCGGGGAGCTGTTTTTT. This gives the protein CASSTGQSNTGELFF. Filled out from reference TRBV5-1 and TRBJ2-2, the complete variable domain reads KAGVTQTPRYLIKTRGQQVTLSCSPISGHRSVSWYQQTPGQGLQFLFEYFSETQRNKGNFPGRFSGRQFSNSRSEMNVSTLELGDSALYLCASSTGQSNTGELFFGEGSRLTVL.

This clonotype was observed many times. The chain is built from TRBV24-1 and TRBJ2-1; D remains ambiguous. Deletions cut 9 bases from V and 0 bases from J, with 17 bases between. CDR1 and CDR2 from the germline V gene are KGHDR and SFDVKD. CDR3 length: 16 amino acids. This CDR3 is CATAELRSSSYNEQFF. The CDR3 nucleotides are TGTGCCACCGCTGAGCTGAGGTCGAGCTCCTACAATGAGCAGTTCTTC.

This clonotype was seen many times. The V gene is TRBV5-1, the J gene TRBJ2-1, with 10 nucleotides matching TRBD2. The CDR3 length is 14 residues. V was pared by 4 bases and J by 8 bases, with 6 bases of the junction left unmatched. From germline, CDR1 is SGHRS and CDR2 YFSETQ. The CDR3 DNA sequence: TGCGCCAGCAGCAGGCTAGCGGGGGTCGATGAGCAGTTCTTC. This encodes CASSRLAGVDEQFF.

This clonotype was picked up many times. The V gene is TRBV10-1, the J gene TRBJ2-3; a possible D gene is TRBD1 (6 bases). This CDR3 spans 15 amino acids. In germline, CDR1 is WNHNN, CDR2 SYGVQD (reference sequence). The V end was cut by 0 bases, the J end by 3 bases, with 10 bases between. Written as DNA, the CDR3 is TGCGCCAGCAGTGAGTCCCAGGGGCGGACAGATACGCAGTATTTT. It is translated as CASSESQGRTDTQYF.

This clonotype was observed many times. CDR3 coding DNA: TGTGCCAGCAGTCCCACAGGTGGACTAGCGGGGTTCTTTACAGAGACCCAGTACTTC. It specifies CASSPTGGLAGFFTETQYF. This chain connects TRBV12-3 or TRBV12-4 to TRBJ2-5; 12 bases map to TRBD2. CDR3 length equals 19 residues. The V and J ends lost 5 bases and 4 bases, in that order; junction bases with no gene match: 17.

This clonotype was found many times. This chain joins TRBV7-2 and TRBJ2-1; 15 positions agree with TRBD2. In germline, CDR1 is SGHTA, CDR2 FQGNSA. Germline trimming cut 4 bases from V and 4 bases from J; bases unmatched to any gene: 11. This CDR3 has 19 amino acids. CDR3 loop: CASSSDRGLAGGIYNEQFF. The CDR3 coding sequence is TGTGCCAGCAGCTCCGACCGCGGACTAGCGGGGGGGATTTACAATGAGCAGTTCTTC.

This chain uses TRBV5-5 with TRBJ2-2; D uncertain. This CDR3 comprises 17 residues. The V end lost 0 bases, the J end lost 0 bases, and 12 bases lay between the germline ends. CDR1 SGHKS and CDR2 YYEKEE come from the germline V gene (reference sequence). CDR3 sequence: CASSLAIRFANTGELFF. DNA for the CDR3: TGTGCCAGCAGCTTGGCGATACGTTTCGCGAACACCGGGGAGCTGTTTTTT.

With respect to this clonotype: Just one base apart from a much larger clone, this may be a read error. The V and J genes are TRBV3-1 and TRBJ2-1, with 11 nucleotides matching TRBD2. Germline V gene data show CDR1 as LGHDT and CDR2 as YNNKEL (reference sequence). The length of the CDR3 is 17 residues. The junction had 13 bases not matched to a gene; V was cut back by 0 bases and J by 12 bases. Here the CDR3 DNA reads TGTGCCAGCAGCCAAGATGGGCCTGGGCTTAGCGGGGGGGGGCAGTTCTTC. Translation: CASSQDGPGLSGGGQFF.

The table lists this clonotype with a few counts. This may stem from a read error, because a much larger clone lies one nucleotide away. The chain recombines TRBV11-3 with TRBJ2-3; D is unclear. With 5 bases removed from V and 4 bases from J, the gap between germline ends came to 7 bases. The CDR3 has 12 amino acids. Per germline, CDR1 SGHNT and CDR2 YENEEA. CDR3 loop: CASSQMADTQYF. CDR3 coding DNA: TGTGCCAGCAGCCAAATGGCAGATACGCAGTATTTT.

The V call is TRBV7-9, the J call TRBJ2-4; 11 bases line up with TRBD1. Judging by the DNA end, TRBJ2-7 fits better; the J call may be wrong. Germline V gives CDR1 SEHNR, CDR2 FQNEAQ (reference sequence). The CDR3 sequence is 16 residues long. The CDR3 here is CASYATGTGGLYEQYF. For the CDR3, the DNA is TGTGCCAGTTACGCAACCGGGACAGGGGGACTTTACGAGCAGTACTTC.

As concerns this clonotype: At one end the junction does not follow the germline gene, possibly because of a read error. The rearrangement links TRBV5-1 to TRBJ1-5, with D uncertain. This CDR3 region has 13 residues. Germline lookup yields CDR1 SGHRS and CDR2 YFSETQ. In nucleotides, the CDR3 is TGCGCCAGCAGCTCCGGACCCAATCAGCCCCGGCATTTT. Residues: CASSSGPNQPRHF.

This clonotype has at least ten counts. The chain couples TRBV14 to TRBJ2-7; weak D call: TRBD2 (6 bases). The CDR3 spans 14 residues. The germline V gene has CDR1 SGHDN and CDR2 FVKESK. The V end was cut by 1 base, the J end by 3 bases, with 10 bases between. The CDR3, as DNA: TGTGCCAGCAGCCAAGGTTGGCGGGGCTACGAGCAGTACTTC. This translates into CASSQGWRGYEQYF.

A single count supports this clonotype. The chain combines TRBV20-1 with TRBJ2-7; D is ambiguous. CDR1 is DFQATT, CDR2 SNEGSKA, per germline (reference sequence). Trimming took 0 bases from V and 10 from J, leaving 19 bases between them. The CDR3 runs 14 residues. This CDR3 is CSARDRRAIQAQYF. CDR3 bases: TGCAGTGCTAGAGACCGAAGGGCGATTCAAGCCCAGTACTTC.

This clonotype came up many times. The V call is TRBV7-9, the J call TRBJ2-7; the D gene could be TRBD1 or TRBD2 (6 bases each). With 1 base removed from V and 2 bases from J, the gap between germline ends came to 21 bases. CDR1 is SEHNR and CDR2 is FQNEAQ in the germline V gene (reference sequence). This CDR3 spans 18 amino acids. The CDR3 is CASSLGGGRKSNTYEQYF. In nucleotides, the CDR3 is TGTGCCAGCAGCTTAGGAGGGGGGCGGAAATCTAATACCTACGAGCAGTACTTC.

This clonotype occurred a few times. The rearrangement joins TRBV7-9 to TRBJ1-6; D is unclear. Germline-derived CDR1 and CDR2 are SEHNR and FQNEAQ (reference sequence). The CDR3 is 13 residues long. Between the trimmed V and J ends, which lost 4 bases and 10 bases, there was a span of 11 bases. The CDR3 reads CASSSPGISPLHF. The DNA for the CDR3 is TGTGCCAGCAGCTCCCCGGGAATCTCACCCCTCCACTTT.

Here the CDR3 reads CASSYLEGKTQYF. The CDR3, as DNA: TGTGCCAGCAGTTACCTGGAGGGGAAGACCCAGTACTTC. The chain employs TRBV6-2 or TRBV6-3 and TRBJ2-7; D might be TRBD2 (6 bases). With the DNA end fitting TRBJ2-5 better, the J assignment may be wrong. CDR3 length equals 13 residues. The V gene's germline CDR1 is MNHEY and CDR2 SVGEGT.